This T cell receptor (beta chain) originates from a study of T cell repertoires in cytomegalovirus infection. The wider study: It can be stated that public TCR beta signatures indicated CMV infection as well as a matching HLA type. General study results and limits: There were HLA-C-restricted CMV-specific TCR beta clonotypes dominating the ex vivo response. Summed frequency of public TCR beta families distinguished CMV carriers with the relevant HLA.

Germline lookup yields CDR1 SNHLY and CDR2 FYNNEI. The CDR3 length is 15 residues. V shed 7 bases, J shed 1 base, and the junction held 4 bases outside the gene matches. Regarding this clonotype: Its antigen remains unidentified.

TCRdb re-called the reads through MiXCR, storing one row per CDR3 protein. Of 350,000 to 550,000 distinct CDR3 sequences listed, 25% to 40% are singletons. The receptor comes from a human donor in good health (CMV status not recorded). Some clones in this sample may be carry-over from other donors' samples. The sample consisted of PBMCs. The genes are TRBV2 and TRBJ2-5; 12 bases fit TRBD1. For the CDR3, the DNA is TGTGCCAGCACCGGGACAGGGGGCTTCCAAGAGACCCAGTACTTC. Translation: CASTGTGGFQETQYF.